The 28 T cell receptor beta chains given below trace back to one sample, sequenced in a study of T cells in Graves' hyperthyroidism and ophthalmopathy (dated by TCRdb to the late 2010s). Receptor amplification or capture employed multiplex PCR. Sequencing was performed on an Illumina HiSeq 2000. Amplification of TCR beta CDR3 regions was carried out from RNA transcripts. The first round of RT-PCR for the TCR CDR3 was performed with the HTBI primer set and the Qiagen OneStep RT-PCR kit. Using fastp trimming at Q25 and MiXCR clonotype assembly, TCRdb reanalyzed the public sequencing data and kept in-frame beta chains. Entries are consolidated by CDR3 protein sequence, retaining the most common genes and DNA. Present in this sample are about 400,000 distinct CDR3 sequences, around 14% of which were seen just once. About 33% of the sample comes from the top ten. Input material: blood. The receptor set was obtained from a woman under 40 with Graves' hyperthyroidism.

The table lists this clonotype with a few counts. This chain joins TRBV9 and TRBJ1-6, with D possibly being TRBD1 (5 bases). The CDR3 is 16 amino acids. V lost 4 bases to trimming and J lost 7 bases, with 18 bases between them. Germline values: CDR1 SGDLS, CDR2 YYNGEE. In DNA, the CDR3 is TGTGCCAGCAGCAGCGGGACGGGACGGGACAATTCACCCCTCCACTTT. Translated, it gives CASSSGTGRDNSPLHF.

This clonotype has a count of ten or more. V and J are TRBV10-3 and TRBJ2-3; D might be TRBD2 (6 bases). V was shortened by 0 bases and J by 2 bases, with 15 bases between the two germline ends. The CDR3 consists of 17 residues. The germline gives CDR1 ENHRY, CDR2 SYGVKD. CDR3: CAISESREGLTTDTQYF. CDR3 sequence (DNA): TGTGCCATCAGTGAGTCGCGTGAGGGACTCACCACAGATACGCAGTATTTT.

CDR3 sequence (DNA): TGTGCCTCGTCACGAGGGGCCACTGTTGACGGGGAGCTGTTTTTT. As protein: CASSRGATVDGELFF. The chain links TRBV15 to TRBJ2-2, with D perhaps TRBD1 or TRBD2 (5 bases each). Germline CDR1 is LNHNV and CDR2 is YYDKDF (reference sequence). Trimming left V 11 bases short and J 7 bases short, with 23 bases between. The CDR3 length is 15 residues.

This clonotype was counted many times. J is TRBJ1-5 and V is TRBV12-3 or TRBV12-4, with D perhaps TRBD1 (5 bases). The CDR3 length is 14 residues. V gave up 4 bases and J gave up 6 bases, with 13 bases separating them. CDR3 sequence reads: CASSSRGGTQPQHF. Here the CDR3 DNA reads TGTGCCAGCAGTTCCCGGGGGGGAACTCAGCCCCAGCATTTT.

This sequence joins TRBV9 and TRBJ2-1; no clear D gene. The V gene's germline CDR1 is SGDLS and CDR2 YYNGEE. The CDR3 runs to 12 residues. Trimming took off 0 bases at V and 8 bases at J, with 6 bases between the two ends. CDR3 residues: CASSVAWDEQFF. The CDR3, as DNA: TGTGCCAGCAGCGTAGCCTGGGATGAGCAGTTCTTC.

This clonotype was counted only a few times. This chain connects TRBV5-1 to TRBJ1-4; TRBD1 might be the D (5 bases). Germline lookup yields CDR1 SGHRS and CDR2 YFSETQ. There are 15 residues in the CDR3. Trimming left V 1 base short and J 5 bases short, with 12 bases between. In DNA form, the CDR3 reads TGCGCCAGCAGCTTGTCCGGGACGGTGAATGAAAAACTGTTTTTT. It translates to CASSLSGTVNEKLFF.

This clonotype appeared a few times. The chain employs TRBV20-1 and TRBJ2-1, with 7 bases that match TRBD2. With 2 bases clipped from V and 0 bases from J, the junction kept 10 bases outside the gene matches. This CDR3 has 17 amino acids. Germline-derived CDR1 and CDR2 are DFQATT and SNEGSKA (reference sequence). The CDR3 DNA follows: TGCAGTGCTAGATCGAGCAGCGGGATGAGCTCCTACAATGAGCAGTTCTTC. Its protein is CSARSSSGMSSYNEQFF.

This clonotype was counted between two and nine times. The rearrangement links TRBV6-1 to TRBJ2-7, with 14 positions matching TRBD2. J lost 2 bases, V lost 2 bases, and 5 bases had no gene match. Germline CDR1 MNHNS, CDR2 SASEGT. This CDR3 spans 17 amino acids. This CDR3 is CASSEMGTSGRTYEQYF. The CDR3 nucleotides are TGTGCCAGCAGTGAAATGGGGACTAGCGGGAGAACCTACGAGCAGTACTTC.

At least ten counts were recorded for this clonotype. The V call is TRBV7-9, the J call TRBJ2-5; 8 bases are a match to TRBD2. The germline V gene has CDR1 SEHNR and CDR2 FQNEAQ (reference sequence). V lost 7 bases and J lost 5; bases outside the gene matches: 3. The CDR3 is 12 residues long. The CDR3 DNA follows: TGTGCCAGCATGGGACTAGTGGAGACCCAGTACTTC. This encodes CASMGLVETQYF.

The rearrangement links TRBV13 to TRBJ1-4, with no clear D. Trimming removed 3 bases at V and 7 bases at J, with 15 bases between. CDR1 is PRHDT, CDR2 FYEKMQ, per germline (reference sequence). The CDR3 has 15 amino acids. The DNA of the CDR3 is TGTGCCAGCAGCTTTAGGTCGCCCGTGGGTGAAAAACTGTTTTTT. This codes for CASSFRSPVGEKLFF.

The chain combines TRBV7-6 with TRBJ2-1, with 15 bases aligning to TRBD2. Looked up from germline, CDR1 is SGHVS and CDR2 is FNYEAQ. This CDR3 comprises 18 residues. The junction had 4 bases not matched to a gene; V was cut back by 1 base and J by 3 bases. For the CDR3, the DNA is TGTGCCAGCAGCTTAGGGGGACTAGCGGGAGGAATCTACAATGAGCAGTTCTTC. Translation gives CASSLGGLAGGIYNEQFF.

The chain links TRBV15 to TRBJ2-3, with a possible D match to TRBD1 (5 bases). Trimming took off 0 bases at V and 0 bases at J, with 7 bases between the two ends. CDR3 length: 15 amino acids. Per germline, CDR1 LNHNV and CDR2 YYDKDF (reference sequence). The CDR3 DNA is TGTGCCACCAGCAGAGATACAGGCAGCACAGATACGCAGTATTTT. It specifies CATSRDTGSTDTQYF.

The chain employs TRBV2 and TRBJ2-3; D is perhaps TRBD1 or TRBD2 (5 bases each). V lost 8 bases and J lost 0, with 15 bases in between. There are 15 residues in the CDR3. The V gene's germline CDR1 is SNHLY and CDR2 FYNNEI. The CDR3 DNA sequence: TGTGCCAGCCCGGGACCGACTCTCAGCACAGATACGCAGTATTTT. Translated: CASPGPTLSTDTQYF.

This clonotype was seen at least ten times. The chain combines TRBV6-2 or TRBV6-3 with TRBJ2-2; tentatively, D is TRBD1 (6 bases). Trimming shortened V by 4 bases and J by 3 bases, and 12 bases separated the two germline ends. This CDR3 has 15 amino acids. The germline gives CDR1 MNHEY, CDR2 SVGEGT. CDR3 in DNA: TGTGCCAGCAGTTTCCGGGACAAATACACCGGGGAGCTGTTTTTT. Translation: CASSFRDKYTGELFF.

V and J are TRBV7-2 and TRBJ2-5; 9 bases match TRBD2. Germline V gives CDR1 SGHTA, CDR2 FQGNSA. The length of the CDR3 is 16 residues. The ends lost 8 bases at V and 6 bases at J; junction bases unmatched: 16. The CDR3 spells CASSPRVSSGKKTQYF. CDR3 DNA: TGTGCCAGCTCCCCGCGGGTATCTAGCGGGAAAAAGACCCAGTACTTC.

This clonotype has ten or more counts. The chain combines TRBV7-9 with TRBJ1-5, with 7 nucleotides matching TRBD1. CDR3 length equals 15 residues. J gave up 5 bases and V 1 base, and 5 bases lay outside the gene matches. CDR1 is SEHNR and CDR2 is FQNEAQ in the germline V gene (reference sequence). The CDR3 DNA follows: TGTGCCAGCAGCTTAGGTCGAGGGGGCTATCAGCCCCAGCATTTT. This codes for CASSLGRGGYQPQHF.

The chain joins TRBV3-1 to TRBJ2-2; D is perhaps TRBD1 (6 bases). The CDR3 sequence is 16 residues long. Trimming pared 4 bases from V and 0 bases from J, leaving 12 bases between. Germline V CDR1 and CDR2: LGHDT, YNNKEL (reference sequence). CDR3 protein: CASSRWTESNTGELFF. CDR3 nucleotide sequence: TGTGCCAGCAGCCGGTGGACAGAGTCGAACACCGGGGAGCTGTTTTTT.

The gene calls are TRBV6-1 and TRBJ2-7; D perhaps matches TRBD1 (6 bases). The CDR3 spans 12 residues. Deletions cut 9 bases from V and 4 bases from J, with 13 bases between. Germline V gene sequence: CDR1 MNHNS, CDR2 SASEGT. The CDR3 coding sequence is TGTGCCAGTGGACAGCTTACTTACGAGCAGTACTTC. It encodes CASGQLTYEQYF.

Points on this clonotype: Since a much larger clone is just one base distant, this may be a read error. This sequence joins TRBV28 and TRBJ1-5; no firm D call. Germline-derived CDR1 and CDR2 are MDHEN and SYDVKM. The CDR3 contains 15 residues. The chain's CDR3 is CASSLLANSNQPPHF. CDR3 nucleotides: TGTGCCAGCAGTTTATTAGCAAATAGCAATCAGCCCCCGCATTTT.

Only a few counts were recorded for this clonotype. V is TRBV20-1 and J is TRBJ2-1; possibly TRBD1 for D (6 bases). V was trimmed by 3 bases and J by 8 bases, leaving 17 bases between them. The CDR3 is 14 amino acids. Germline assignment: CDR1 DFQATT and CDR2 SNEGSKA (reference sequence). The CDR3 spells CSARRGFTQYEQFF. CDR3 nucleotide sequence: TGCAGTGCTAGGAGGGGGTTTACCCAGTATGAGCAGTTCTTC.

This clonotype was recorded many times. The chain combines TRBV12-3 or TRBV12-4 with TRBJ1-1; TRBD1 is a possible D gene (6 bases). This CDR3 is 15 amino acids long. Trimming cost V 6 bases and J 7 bases, with 21 bases left between them. For the CDR3, the DNA is TGTGCCAGCAGACTACAGGGCAGGGGTGTTGGTGAAGCTTTCTTT. This sequence encodes CASRLQGRGVGEAFF.

Many counts were recorded for this clonotype. The chain has TRBV18 and TRBJ2-3, with 12 bases identical to TRBD1. The length of the CDR3 is 17 residues. Germline lookup yields CDR1 KGHSH and CDR2 LQKENI. Trimming took 3 bases from V and 0 from J; bases not matched to a gene: 4. DNA of the CDR3: TGTGCCAGCTCACCCCCGGGACAGGGGGCTAGCACAGATACGCAGTATTTT. Its protein is CASSPPGQGASTDTQYF.

In this sample, this clonotype turned up many times. This sequence joins TRBV11-2 and TRBJ2-7; a possible D gene is TRBD2 (6 bases). Trimming removed 3 bases from V and 5 bases from J, with 8 bases in between. Germline CDR1 is SGHAT and CDR2 is FQNNGV. The CDR3 spans 12 residues. The CDR3, as DNA: TGTGCCAGCAGCTTTGGCGGGAACGAGCAGTACTTC. Protein: CASSFGGNEQYF.

This chain joins TRBV29-1 and TRBJ2-7; D remains ambiguous. The germline V and J ends were trimmed by 4 bases and 0 bases, with 10 bases remaining between them. The germline V gene encodes CDR1 SQVTM and CDR2 ANQGSEA. This CDR3 has 13 amino acids. Here the CDR3 DNA reads TGCAGCGTTGTTTCTCTGACCTCCTACGAGCAGTACTTC. Translated, it gives CSVVSLTSYEQYF.

The chain uses TRBV3-1 and TRBJ2-5; maybe TRBD2 (6 bases). The ends were cut back, 4 bases at V and 7 bases at J, with 22 bases in the middle. In germline, CDR1 is LGHDT, CDR2 YNNKEL (reference sequence). There are 16 residues in the CDR3. In nucleotides, the CDR3 is TGTGCCAGCAGCCTTGGAAAGGTCTCCCAGGGAGGGACCCAGTACTTC. Translated: CASSLGKVSQGGTQYF.

V usage is TRBV7-9 and J usage is TRBJ2-1; D is perhaps TRBD2 (5 bases). CDR1 and CDR2 (germline): SEHNR, FQNEAQ (reference sequence). CDR3 size: 14 residues. Deletions cut 0 bases from V and 8 bases from J, with 11 bases between. The CDR3, as DNA: TGTGCCAGCAGCTTAGCGGGAGTAAAGGATGAGCAGTTCTTC. It yields the protein CASSLAGVKDEQFF.

This clonotype appeared many times. The chain has TRBV20-1 and TRBJ2-5; 8 positions agree with TRBD2. The ends lost 4 bases at V and 5 bases at J; junction bases unmatched: 15. Germline CDR1 and CDR2: DFQATT and SNEGSKA (reference sequence). The CDR3 contains 16 residues. The chain's CDR3 is CSATIPTGRASETQYF. The DNA for the CDR3 is TGCAGTGCTACCATTCCCACCGGGAGGGCCTCCGAGACCCAGTACTTC.

This clonotype was found many times. The chain employs TRBV15 and TRBJ1-1, with D possibly matching TRBD1 (5 bases). Deletions cut 2 bases from V and 1 base from J, with 8 bases between. The CDR3 is made up of 14 amino acids. Germline values: CDR1 LNHNV, CDR2 YYDKDF (reference sequence). The CDR3 is CATSRPGANTEAFF. The CDR3 nucleotides are TGTGCCACCAGCAGACCTGGGGCGAACACTGAAGCTTTCTTT.